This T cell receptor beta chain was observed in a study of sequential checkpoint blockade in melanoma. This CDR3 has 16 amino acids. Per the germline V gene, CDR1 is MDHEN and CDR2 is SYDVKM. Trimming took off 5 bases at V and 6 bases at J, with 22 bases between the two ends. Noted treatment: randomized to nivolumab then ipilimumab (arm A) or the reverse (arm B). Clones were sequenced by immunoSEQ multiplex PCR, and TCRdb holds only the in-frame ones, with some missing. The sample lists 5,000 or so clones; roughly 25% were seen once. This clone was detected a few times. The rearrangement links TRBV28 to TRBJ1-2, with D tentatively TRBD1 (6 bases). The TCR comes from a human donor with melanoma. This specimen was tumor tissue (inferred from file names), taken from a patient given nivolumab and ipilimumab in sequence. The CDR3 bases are TGTGCCAGCAGTCCCTTTGTTGGGGGGCAGAGAGATGGCTACACCTTC. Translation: CASSPFVGGQRDGYTF.